Given below is one T cell receptor (beta chain) in context. The antigen is undetermined. V lost 4 bases, J lost 0 bases, and 8 bases lay in between. Germline CDR1 and CDR2: SGHNT and YYREEE (reference sequence). CDR3 size: 15 residues. This sample is drawn from a study of cytomegalovirus exposure and HLA in healthy donors. General study points: Overall, roughly 150 TCR beta chains were annotated as cytomegalovirus-associated. The authors judged a highly shared variant cluster likely a sequencing artifact.

It was with 60 Vbeta and 13 Jbeta primers that the PCR ran. The data were produced by immunoSEQ multiplex PCR, yet TCRdb's version contains in-frame clones alone and is incomplete. This repertoire shows approximately 190,000 clones, about 90% found once; its top ten account for under 1.2%. This clonotype was sampled from a boy aged 2 to 10 in good health and CMV-seronegative. Sequencing input: PBMCs. V gene TRBV5-4 combines with J gene TRBJ1-6; no clear D gene. CDR3: CASSRESSYNSPLHF. CDR3 DNA sequence: TGTGCCAGCAGCCGGGAAAGCTCCTATAATTCACCCCTCCACTTT.